This TCR beta chain was sequenced in a study of blood T cells in healthy people across ages. Germline assignment: CDR1 SGHRS and CDR2 YFSETQ. Trimming removed 0 bases from V and 4 bases from J, with 15 bases in between. The CDR3 loop spans 16 amino acids. Primers used in a second PCR of about 6 to 12 cycles were a sample-barcoded 5' primer and a J-beta primer mix. In TCRdb, the 5' RACE reads were re-called with MiXCR into one record per CDR3 protein. The sample contains under 1,000,000 distinct CDR3 sequences, around half of which appear only once. The chain recombines TRBV5-1 with TRBJ2-3; D perhaps matches TRBD2 (6 bases). The sample consisted of blood. This clonotype was sampled from a man older than 75 in good health. In nucleotides, the CDR3 is TGCGCCAGCAGCTTGGAAGCGGGCTATTTGGCAGATACGCAGTATTTT. Residues: CASSLEAGYLADTQYF. The full variable domain, its missing parts supplied by reference TRBV5-1 and TRBJ2-3, is KAGVTQTPRYLIKTRGQQVTLSCSPISGHRSVSWYQQTPGQGLQFLFEYFSETQRNKGNFPGRFSGRQFSNSRSEMNVSTLELGDSALYLCASSLEAGYLADTQYFGPGTRLTVL.